The rows below give T cell receptor beta chains drawn from one sample of a study of cytomegalovirus exposure and HLA in healthy donors. Libraries were prepared by immunoSEQ multiplex PCR; TCRdb keeps only in-frame clonotypes and omits some of them. The sample table sets out around 150,000 clones. Sequences were obtained from PBMCs. The receptors here all came from a man in his thirties or forties in good health and CMV-seronegative. The CDR3 runs from the conserved cysteine through the conserved F or W. Each record gives: CDR3 protein, CDR3 DNA, D gene, CDR3 length, V gene, J gene. A D gene is named only where the DNA matches it firmly.

cdr3_aa: CASSPMGGIGETQYF; cdr3_nt: TGTGCCAGCAGTCCGATGGGGGGAATCGGTGAGACCCAGTACTTC; d_call: NA; cdr3_length: 15; v_call: TRBV27; j_call: TRBJ2-5
cdr3_aa: CASSSDRNQAFF; cdr3_nt: TGCGCCAGCAGCTCCGACAGGAACCAAGCTTTCTTT; d_call: NA; cdr3_length: 12; v_call: TRBV5-1; j_call: TRBJ1-1
cdr3_aa: CATIPGTGNQETQYF; cdr3_nt: TGTGCCACAATTCCGGGGACAGGCAACCAAGAGACCCAGTACTTC; d_call: TRBD1; cdr3_length: 15; v_call: TRBV10-3; j_call: TRBJ2-5
cdr3_aa: CASGPRGTGGSYEQYF; cdr3_nt: TGTGCCAGCGGACCAAGGGGGACAGGGGGATCGTACGAGCAGTACTTC; d_call: TRBD1; cdr3_length: 16; v_call: TRBV2; j_call: TRBJ2-7
cdr3_aa: CSVVFGDRGLTEAFF; cdr3_nt: TGCAGCGTTGTCTTCGGGGACAGGGGGCTAACTGAAGCTTTCTTT; d_call: TRBD1; cdr3_length: 15; v_call: TRBV29-1; j_call: TRBJ1-1
cdr3_aa: CASSTRTVYSGANVLTF; cdr3_nt: TGTGCCAGCAGCACTAGGACAGTGTATTCTGGGGCCAACGTCCTGACTTTC; d_call: NA; cdr3_length: 17; v_call: TRBV5-6; j_call: TRBJ2-6
cdr3_aa: CASSLASPAHGYTF; cdr3_nt: TGTGCCAGCAGTTTGGCTTCCCCAGCGCATGGCTACACCTTC; d_call: NA; cdr3_length: 14; v_call: TRBV27; j_call: TRBJ1-2
cdr3_aa: CASSTLDRGPHEQYF; cdr3_nt: TGCGCCAGCAGCACTCTGGACAGGGGGCCCCACGAGCAGTACTTC; d_call: TRBD1; cdr3_length: 15; v_call: TRBV5-1; j_call: TRBJ2-7
cdr3_aa: CASSYDLAGGGHEQYF; cdr3_nt: TGTGCCAGCAGTTACGATCTCGCGGGAGGCGGCCACGAGCAGTACTTC; d_call: TRBD2; cdr3_length: 16; v_call: TRBV6-6; j_call: TRBJ2-7
cdr3_aa: CASSLSAVANTGELFF; cdr3_nt: TGTGCCAGCTCCCTTTCCGCGGTCGCGAACACCGGGGAGCTGTTTTTT; d_call: NA; cdr3_length: 16; v_call: TRBV18; j_call: TRBJ2-2
cdr3_aa: CASSEGQGLIYSGANVLTF; cdr3_nt: TGTGCCAGCAGTGAAGGTCAGGGCCTAATTTATTCTGGGGCCAACGTCCTGACTTTC; d_call: NA; cdr3_length: 19; v_call: TRBV2; j_call: TRBJ2-6
cdr3_aa: CASSGGQNTGELFF; cdr3_nt: TGTGCCAGCAGTGGGGGCCAGAACACCGGGGAGCTGTTTTTT; d_call: NA; cdr3_length: 14; v_call: TRBV2; j_call: TRBJ2-2
cdr3_aa: CATHRQGNEQYF; cdr3_nt: TGTGCCACCCATAGACAGGGCAACGAGCAGTACTTC; d_call: TRBD1; cdr3_length: 12; v_call: TRBV28; j_call: TRBJ2-7
cdr3_aa: CASGLFGTSGKLYNEQFF; cdr3_nt: TGTGCTAGTGGTTTGTTCGGGACTAGCGGGAAACTCTACAATGAGCAGTTCTTC; d_call: TRBD2; cdr3_length: 18; v_call: TRBV12-5; j_call: TRBJ2-1
cdr3_aa: CASSLGQTYNEQFF; cdr3_nt: TGCGCCAGCAGCTTGGGACAGACCTACAATGAGCAGTTCTTC; d_call: NA; cdr3_length: 14; v_call: TRBV5-1; j_call: TRBJ2-1
cdr3_aa: CASSLAGREGRTGELFF; cdr3_nt: TGCGCCAGCAGCTTGGCCGGACGGGAGGGCCGTACCGGGGAGCTGTTTTTT; d_call: TRBD2; cdr3_length: 17; v_call: TRBV5-1; j_call: TRBJ2-2
cdr3_aa: CASSEAAGQAYEQYF; cdr3_nt: TGTGCCAGCAGTGAGGCCGCGGGCCAGGCCTACGAGCAGTACTTC; d_call: NA; cdr3_length: 15; v_call: TRBV6-1; j_call: TRBJ2-7
cdr3_aa: CAWSKGLAGGQEQFF; cdr3_nt: TGTGCCTGGAGTAAGGGGCTAGCGGGAGGACAAGAGCAGTTCTTC; d_call: TRBD2; cdr3_length: 15; v_call: TRBV30; j_call: TRBJ2-1
cdr3_aa: CASSPIGTGLGNTIYF; cdr3_nt: TGTGCCAGCTCACCAATCGGCACAGGTCTTGGAAACACCATATATTTT; d_call: NA; cdr3_length: 16; v_call: TRBV18; j_call: TRBJ1-3
cdr3_aa: CASSQGLAGGYPFDF; cdr3_nt: TGCGCCAGCAGCCAAGGACTAGCGGGAGGTTACCCCTTCGACTTC; d_call: TRBD2; cdr3_length: 15; v_call: TRBV4-1; j_call: TRBJ2-7
cdr3_aa: CASSELASGTYEQYF; cdr3_nt: TGTGCCAGCAGCGAACTGGCTAGCGGGACCTACGAGCAGTACTTC; d_call: TRBD2; cdr3_length: 15; v_call: TRBV27; j_call: TRBJ2-7
cdr3_aa: CASSQDYAIYGGTEAFF; cdr3_nt: TGTGCCAGCAGCCAAGATTATGCTATCTACGGGGGCACTGAAGCTTTCTTT; d_call: NA; cdr3_length: 17; v_call: TRBV14; j_call: TRBJ1-1
cdr3_aa: CASSEAGKRVYNEQFF; cdr3_nt: TGTGCCAGCAGTGAAGCCGGGAAGCGGGTCTACAATGAGCAGTTCTTC; d_call: NA; cdr3_length: 16; v_call: TRBV2; j_call: TRBJ2-1
cdr3_aa: CSVDSLAGGSEQFF; cdr3_nt: TGCAGCGTAGACAGTCTAGCGGGAGGCAGTGAGCAGTTCTTC; d_call: TRBD2; cdr3_length: 14; v_call: TRBV29-1; j_call: TRBJ2-1
cdr3_aa: CATSGQGAGELFF; cdr3_nt: TGTGCCACCTCGGGACAGGGGGCCGGGGAGCTGTTTTTT; d_call: TRBD1; cdr3_length: 13; v_call: TRBV19; j_call: TRBJ2-2
cdr3_aa: CASSSTGLAVSTDTQYF; cdr3_nt: TGTGCCAGCAGCTCGACGGGACTAGCGGTTAGCACAGATACGCAGTATTTT; d_call: TRBD2; cdr3_length: 17; v_call: TRBV25-1; j_call: TRBJ2-3
cdr3_aa: CASNSRGSTEAFF; cdr3_nt: TGTGCCAGTAACTCCAGGGGTTCCACTGAAGCTTTCTTT; d_call: NA; cdr3_length: 13; v_call: TRBV19; j_call: TRBJ1-1
cdr3_aa: CASSSSGGVETQYF; cdr3_nt: TGTGCCAGCAGCTCGTCGGGGGGCGTGGAGACCCAGTACTTC; d_call: NA; cdr3_length: 14; v_call: TRBV11-2; j_call: TRBJ2-5
cdr3_aa: CASSLLGETQYF; cdr3_nt: TGTGCCAGCAGTTTGCTTGGCGAGACCCAGTACTTC; d_call: NA; cdr3_length: 12; v_call: TRBV27; j_call: TRBJ2-5
cdr3_aa: CASSEPTDYNEQFF; cdr3_nt: TGCGCCAGCAGTGAGCCGACAGACTACAATGAGCAGTTCTTC; d_call: NA; cdr3_length: 14; v_call: TRBV10-2; j_call: TRBJ2-1
cdr3_aa: CASSIWGQGGETQYF; cdr3_nt: TGTGCCAGTAGTATATGGGGGCAGGGCGGAGAGACCCAGTACTTC; d_call: NA; cdr3_length: 15; v_call: TRBV19; j_call: TRBJ2-5
cdr3_aa: CASTPGGNYGYTF; cdr3_nt: TGTGCCAGTACCCCAGGGGGTAACTATGGCTACACCTTC; d_call: TRBD1; cdr3_length: 13; v_call: TRBV19; j_call: TRBJ1-2
cdr3_aa: CASSPGENQPQHF; cdr3_nt: TGTGCCAGCAGTCCGGGGGAGAATCAGCCCCAGCATTTT; d_call: NA; cdr3_length: 13; v_call: TRBV4-2; j_call: TRBJ1-5
cdr3_aa: CASSLAPGTSLGEQYF; cdr3_nt: TGTGCCAGCAGCTTAGCCCCTGGGACTAGCTTGGGGGAGCAGTACTTC; d_call: TRBD2; cdr3_length: 16; v_call: TRBV7-7; j_call: TRBJ2-7
cdr3_aa: CASRIPGQGRSGELFF; cdr3_nt: TGTGCCAGTAGGATCCCAGGACAGGGAAGGTCCGGGGAGCTGTTTTTT; d_call: TRBD1; cdr3_length: 16; v_call: TRBV19; j_call: TRBJ2-2
cdr3_aa: CASSSPTRIPIYGYTF; cdr3_nt: TGTGCCAGCAGTTCGCCCACGCGAATACCAATCTATGGCTACACCTTC; d_call: NA; cdr3_length: 16; v_call: TRBV27; j_call: TRBJ1-2
cdr3_aa: CASSKTGGYNEQFF; cdr3_nt: TGCGCCAGCAGCAAGACAGGGGGCTACAATGAGCAGTTCTTC; d_call: TRBD1; cdr3_length: 14; v_call: TRBV5-1; j_call: TRBJ2-1
cdr3_aa: CASSSGTGTEAFF; cdr3_nt: TGTGCCAGCAGCTCCGGGACAGGGACTGAAGCTTTCTTT; d_call: TRBD1; cdr3_length: 13; v_call: TRBV7-9; j_call: TRBJ1-1
cdr3_aa: CASSQTGAGQPQHF; cdr3_nt: TGTGCCAGCAGCCAAACAGGGGCTGGTCAGCCCCAGCATTTT; d_call: TRBD1; cdr3_length: 14; v_call: TRBV7-9; j_call: TRBJ1-5
cdr3_aa: CASSSLGRINEQFF; cdr3_nt: TGTGCCAGCAGCTCCCTGGGGCGAATCAATGAGCAGTTCTTC; d_call: NA; cdr3_length: 14; v_call: TRBV7-2; j_call: TRBJ2-1
cdr3_aa: CASSIPYGQSNQPQHF; cdr3_nt: TGTGCCAGTAGTATCCCCTATGGACAGAGCAATCAGCCCCAGCATTTT; d_call: NA; cdr3_length: 16; v_call: TRBV19; j_call: TRBJ1-5
cdr3_aa: CASSSSAGLLTDTQYF; cdr3_nt: TGTGCCAGCAGTTCATCGGCGGGATTACTCACAGATACGCAGTATTTT; d_call: NA; cdr3_length: 16; v_call: TRBV6-5; j_call: TRBJ2-3
cdr3_aa: CASSQEAGIETQYF; cdr3_nt: TGTGCCAGCAGCCAAGAGGCAGGCATTGAGACCCAGTACTTC; d_call: NA; cdr3_length: 14; v_call: TRBV4-2; j_call: TRBJ2-5
cdr3_aa: CASSLGQGTYEQYF; cdr3_nt: TGCGCCAGCAGCCTGGGACAGGGAACCTACGAGCAGTACTTC; d_call: TRBD1; cdr3_length: 14; v_call: TRBV4-1; j_call: TRBJ2-7
cdr3_aa: CASSFLGGRGLYEQYF; cdr3_nt: TGTGCCAGCAGTTTTTTAGGCGGACGGGGACTTTACGAGCAGTACTTC; d_call: NA; cdr3_length: 16; v_call: TRBV27; j_call: TRBJ2-7
cdr3_aa: CASSPGRGGADTQYF; cdr3_nt: TGTGCCAGCAGCCCAGGTAGAGGAGGGGCCGATACGCAGTATTTT; d_call: NA; cdr3_length: 15; v_call: TRBV7-3; j_call: TRBJ2-3
cdr3_aa: CASSGQGASGANVLTF; cdr3_nt: TGTGCCAGTAGCGGACAGGGGGCGTCTGGGGCCAACGTCCTGACTTTC; d_call: TRBD1; cdr3_length: 16; v_call: TRBV19; j_call: TRBJ2-6
cdr3_aa: CASSREQENTEAFF; cdr3_nt: TGTGCCAGCAGTCGCGAACAGGAGAACACTGAAGCTTTCTTT; d_call: NA; cdr3_length: 14; v_call: TRBV2; j_call: TRBJ1-1
cdr3_aa: CASSPAGSGFTGELFF; cdr3_nt: TGTGCCAGCTCACCGGCGGGTAGCGGGTTCACCGGGGAGCTGTTTTTT; d_call: TRBD2; cdr3_length: 16; v_call: TRBV18; j_call: TRBJ2-2
cdr3_aa: CASSLRATYYEQYF; cdr3_nt: TGTGCCAGCAGTTTGCGGGCCACATACTACGAGCAGTACTTC; d_call: NA; cdr3_length: 14; v_call: TRBV6-6; j_call: TRBJ2-7
cdr3_aa: CASSVEGYEQYF; cdr3_nt: TGTGCCAGCAGTGTGGAGGGCTACGAGCAGTACTTC; d_call: NA; cdr3_length: 12; v_call: TRBV2; j_call: TRBJ2-7
cdr3_aa: CASGLAGAYEQYF; cdr3_nt: TGTGCCAGCGGACTAGCGGGAGCATACGAGCAGTACTTC; d_call: TRBD2; cdr3_length: 13; v_call: TRBV5-4; j_call: TRBJ2-7
cdr3_aa: CASSPDSSEKLFF; cdr3_nt: TGTGCCAGCAGCCCCGACAGTTCTGAAAAACTGTTTTTT; d_call: NA; cdr3_length: 13; v_call: TRBV28; j_call: TRBJ1-4
cdr3_aa: CASSLRRDGGTDTQYF; cdr3_nt: TGTGCCAGCAGCTTGCGGCGGGACGGGGGCACAGATACGCAGTATTTT; d_call: NA; cdr3_length: 16; v_call: TRBV5-4; j_call: TRBJ2-3
cdr3_aa: CASSYSGVVDGYTF; cdr3_nt: TGTGCCAGCAGTTACTCCGGGGTGGTAGATGGCTACACCTTC; d_call: NA; cdr3_length: 14; v_call: TRBV6-5; j_call: TRBJ1-2
cdr3_aa: CASRTGTEGPSGYTF; cdr3_nt: TGCGCCAGCAGAACCGGGACAGAGGGACCTTCTGGCTACACCTTC; d_call: TRBD1; cdr3_length: 15; v_call: TRBV5-1; j_call: TRBJ1-2
cdr3_aa: CASMRDRAFADTQYF; cdr3_nt: TGTGCCAGCATGCGGGACAGGGCTTTCGCAGATACGCAGTATTTT; d_call: TRBD1; cdr3_length: 15; v_call: TRBV28; j_call: TRBJ2-3
cdr3_aa: CASTGLAGVVTDTQYF; cdr3_nt: TGTGCCAGCACCGGACTAGCGGGAGTAGTCACAGATACGCAGTATTTT; d_call: TRBD2; cdr3_length: 16; v_call: TRBV28; j_call: TRBJ2-3